The 18 T cell receptor beta chains given below trace back to one sample, sequenced in a study of Ad26.COV2.S vaccination and SARS-CoV-2 variants. The assay was immunoSEQ multiplex PCR, and TCRdb's table has in-frame clones only and misses some. In the table there are about 480,000 clones, around 85% of which are singletons. Treatment here: around 19 received Ad26.COV2.S at low or high dose, single or two shots; several received placebo; per-sample allocation not given. Following the first vaccine or placebo injection, samples were taken on day 63. Source: peripheral blood, taken in a trial of Ad26.COV2.S vaccine versus placebo. These receptors were obtained from a person between 18 and 65 years old who received the Ad26.COV2.S COVID-19 vaccine or a placebo.

V usage is TRBV19 and J usage is TRBJ2-7; weak D call: TRBD1 (5 bases). Between the trimmed V and J ends, which lost 2 bases and 4 bases, there was a span of 12 bases. Germline CDR1 is LNHDA and CDR2 is SQIVND (reference sequence). The CDR3 is 14 residues long. The CDR3 DNA is TGTGCCAGTAGTATACGGACCGCAGGGTACGAGCAGTACTTC. Its translation is CASSIRTAGYEQYF.

The V and J genes are TRBV30 and TRBJ1-6; no definite D call. Germline CDR1 reads GTSNPN; CDR2 reads SVGIG (reference sequence). CDR3 length: 15 residues. V gave up 2 bases and J gave up 4 bases, with 12 bases separating them. The CDR3 here is CAWSSDGRYNSPLHF. The CDR3 coding sequence is TGTGCCTGGAGTTCGGACGGCAGATATAATTCACCCCTCCACTTT.

This clone was observed a single time. The chain links TRBV6-2 or TRBV6-3 to TRBJ2-5; no reliable D call. Per germline, CDR1 MNHEY and CDR2 SVGEGT. This CDR3 region has 16 residues. V was trimmed by 2 bases and J by 3 bases, leaving 16 bases between them. Here the CDR3 DNA reads TGTGCCAGCAGTTACCCGGATAATACACTGGAAGAGACCCAGTACTTC. Its translation: CASSYPDNTLEETQYF.

The CDR3 loop reads CASSLASGVTEAFF. The CDR3 DNA is TGTGCCAGCAGCTTGGCTTCAGGGGTTACTGAAGCTTTCTTT. This sequence joins TRBV5-4 and TRBJ1-1; D is perhaps TRBD1 (6 bases). With 0 bases removed from V and 5 bases from J, the gap between germline ends came to 11 bases. CDR1 is SGHNT, CDR2 YYREEE, per germline (reference sequence). The CDR3 runs 14 residues.

CDR3 sequence reads: CASSLDYRALKTQYF. DNA of the CDR3: TGCGCCAGCAGCTTGGATTACAGGGCTCTGAAGACCCAGTACTTC. The chain joins TRBV5-1 to TRBJ2-5; maybe TRBD1 (6 bases). Trimming left V 0 bases short and J 6 bases short, with 15 bases between. CDR3 length equals 15 residues. Germline V gives CDR1 SGHRS, CDR2 YFSETQ.

The chain couples TRBV9 to TRBJ2-2; D remains ambiguous. V shed 3 bases and J shed 7 bases, with 19 bases lying between them. The CDR3 is made up of 16 amino acids. Germline CDR1 and CDR2: SGDLS and YYNGEE. The CDR3 DNA reads as TGTGCCAGCAGCGCTGAACGGGCGGAGAGTTTCGGGGAGCTGTTTTTT. It translates to CASSAERAESFGELFF.

V gene TRBV6-2 or TRBV6-3 combines with J gene TRBJ2-1; 10 positions match TRBD2. V shed 2 bases and J 7 bases; nucleotides not matched to a gene: 11. Germline CDR1 and CDR2: MNHEY and SVGEGT. The CDR3 runs 17 residues. CDR3 amino acids: CASSYIAGTSAGNEQFF. CDR3 nucleotide sequence: TGTGCCAGCAGTTACATCGCCGGGACTAGCGCTGGTAATGAGCAGTTCTTC.

V is TRBV27 and J is TRBJ2-4; D gene unclear. V lost 6 bases to trimming and J lost 1 base, with 1 base between them. Germline V CDR1 and CDR2: MNHEY, SMNVEV (reference sequence). The CDR3 sequence is 11 residues long. The CDR3, as DNA: TGTGCCAGCAGCGCCAAAAACATTCAGTACTTC. Protein sequence: CASSAKNIQYF.

This chain uses TRBV5-6 with TRBJ2-2, with D tentatively TRBD1 or TRBD2 (6 bases each). This CDR3 has 13 residues. Looked up from germline, CDR1 is SGHDT and CDR2 is YYEEEE. With 4 bases removed from V and 10 bases from J, the gap between germline ends came to 14 bases. CDR3 sequence: CASSRAGQPELFF. The CDR3 nucleotides are TGTGCCAGCAGCAGGGCGGGACAACCGGAGCTGTTTTTT.

This chain links TRBV2 with TRBJ2-1; possibly TRBD2 for D (6 bases). The CDR3 covers 16 residues. Germline CDR1 SNHLY, CDR2 FYNNEI. The V and J ends lost 4 bases and 9 bases respectively, with 22 bases between them. The CDR3 is CASSGTSGGPVFEQFF. Here the CDR3 DNA reads TGTGCCAGCAGTGGCACCTCCGGAGGGCCGGTCTTTGAGCAGTTCTTC.

CDR3 region: CASSLGTDTQYF. Here the CDR3 DNA reads TGTGCCAGCAGCCTCGGGACAGATACGCAGTATTTT. This sequence joins TRBV12-3 or TRBV12-4 and TRBJ2-3; D is ambiguous. The V end lost 6 bases, the J end lost 3 bases, and 7 bases lay between the germline ends. The CDR3 is made up of 12 amino acids.

This clone has more than one count but fewer than ten. The rearrangement uses TRBV6-2 or TRBV6-3 and TRBJ2-3; D is unclear. Germline CDR1 and CDR2: MNHEY and SVGEGT. This CDR3 region has 12 residues. Deletions cut 1 base from V and 12 bases from J, with 11 bases between. The CDR3 DNA is TGTGCCAGCAGTTACTTACGGTCTATTCAGTATTTT. Translating gives CASSYLRSIQYF.

The J gene is TRBJ2-3, the V gene TRBV6-6; D is uncertain. The V end was cut by 7 bases, the J end by 5 bases, with 7 bases between. The germline V gene has CDR1 MNHNY and CDR2 SVGAGI (reference sequence). The CDR3 has 11 amino acids. The CDR3 DNA reads TGTGCCAGCACTTCGAAAGATACGCAGTATTTT. Translated, it gives CASTSKDTQYF.

V usage is TRBV7-9 and J usage is TRBJ1-1, with no clear D. Per the germline V gene, CDR1 is SEHNR and CDR2 is FQNEAQ (reference sequence). This CDR3 has 15 amino acids. V lost 1 base, J lost 1 base, and 10 bases lay in between. The CDR3 bases are TGTGCCAGCAGCTTAGGCGAGCGAAAGAACACTGAAGCTTTCTTT. This encodes CASSLGERKNTEAFF.

The chain combines TRBV5-3 with TRBJ2-7; a possible D gene is TRBD1 (6 bases). TRBV5-3 is treated as an ORF (open reading frame) with a function not yet certain. V lost 0 bases and J lost 5, with 12 bases in between. This CDR3 has 14 amino acids. CDR3 coding DNA: TGTGCCAGAAGCTTGGAGTCCGGGGACAACGAGCAGTACTTC. Translating it yields CARSLESGDNEQYF.

The chain joins TRBV28 to TRBJ1-1; possibly TRBD1 for D (6 bases). The V gene's germline CDR1 is MDHEN and CDR2 SYDVKM. V lost 4 bases to trimming and J lost 5 bases, with 17 bases between them. This CDR3 region has 15 residues. This chain's CDR3 is CASSSPGADLTEAFF. The CDR3 DNA reads TGTGCCAGCAGTTCCCCAGGGGCTGATTTGACTGAAGCTTTCTTT.

This clone was seen once. The chain recombines TRBV10-3 with TRBJ2-1, with TRBD2 identical over 10 bases. Germline V gives CDR1 ENHRY, CDR2 SYGVKD. With V trimmed by 3 bases and J by 9 bases, 14 bases remained unmatched. This CDR3 has 17 residues. CDR3 bases: TGTGCCATCAGTGATAGTCGTGGAGCGGGAGGGCCTGGTGAGCAGTTCTTC. This sequence encodes CAISDSRGAGGPGEQFF.

The chain has TRBV5-1 and TRBJ2-7; D is undetermined. The CDR3 totals 14 residues. Trimming cost V 7 bases and J 0 bases, with 14 bases left between them. Germline CDR1 is SGHRS and CDR2 is YFSETQ. CDR3 sequence (DNA): TGCGCCAGCTCCCGGACGGTGAGCTCCTACGAGCAGTACTTC. This gives the protein CASSRTVSSYEQYF. The variable domain in full, completed from reference TRBV5-1 and TRBJ2-7, reads KAGVTQTPRYLIKTRGQQVTLSCSPISGHRSVSWYQQTPGQGLQFLFEYFSETQRNKGNFPGRFSGRQFSNSRSEMNVSTLELGDSALYLCASSRTVSSYEQYFGPGTRLTVT.